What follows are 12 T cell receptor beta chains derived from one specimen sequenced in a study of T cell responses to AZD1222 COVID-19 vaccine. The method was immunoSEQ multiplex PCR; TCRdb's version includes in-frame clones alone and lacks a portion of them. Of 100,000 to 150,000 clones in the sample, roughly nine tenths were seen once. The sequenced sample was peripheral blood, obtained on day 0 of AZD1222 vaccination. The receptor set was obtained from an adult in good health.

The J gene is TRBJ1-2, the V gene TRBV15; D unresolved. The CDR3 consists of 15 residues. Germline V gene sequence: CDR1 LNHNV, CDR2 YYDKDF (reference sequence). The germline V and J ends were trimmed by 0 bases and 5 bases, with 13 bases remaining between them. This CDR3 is CATSRDTKTQYGYTF. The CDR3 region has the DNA TGTGCCACCAGCAGAGATACGAAAACTCAGTATGGCTACACCTTC.

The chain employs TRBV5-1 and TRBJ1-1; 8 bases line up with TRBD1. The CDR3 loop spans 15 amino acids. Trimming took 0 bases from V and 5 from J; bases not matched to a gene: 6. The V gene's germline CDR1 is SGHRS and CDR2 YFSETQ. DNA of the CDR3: TGCGCCAGCAGCTTGGCGGCAGGGGGCGAGACTGAAGCTTTCTTT. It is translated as CASSLAAGGETEAFF.

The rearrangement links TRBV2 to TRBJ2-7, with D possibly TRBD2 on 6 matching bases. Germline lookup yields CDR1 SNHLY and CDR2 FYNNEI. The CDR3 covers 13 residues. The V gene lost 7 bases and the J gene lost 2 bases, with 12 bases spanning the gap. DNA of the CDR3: TGTGCCAGCACGGCGGGAAACCCCTACGAGCAGTACTTC. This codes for CASTAGNPYEQYF.

As DNA, the CDR3 is TGTGCCAGCAGTGAAGGACGGGGAGGGTATGGCTACACCTTC. Its protein product is CASSEGRGGYGYTF. The chain is built from TRBV6-1 and TRBJ1-2; D is unresolved. V dropped 1 base and J dropped 5 bases, with 11 bases sitting between them. The germline V gene has CDR1 MNHNS and CDR2 SASEGT. This CDR3 spans 14 amino acids.

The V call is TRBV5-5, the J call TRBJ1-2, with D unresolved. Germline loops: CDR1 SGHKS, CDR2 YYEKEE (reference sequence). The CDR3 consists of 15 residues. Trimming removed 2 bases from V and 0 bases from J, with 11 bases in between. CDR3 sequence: CASSLILLSNYGYTF. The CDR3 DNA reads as TGTGCCAGCAGCTTAATTCTCCTTTCTAACTATGGCTACACCTTC.

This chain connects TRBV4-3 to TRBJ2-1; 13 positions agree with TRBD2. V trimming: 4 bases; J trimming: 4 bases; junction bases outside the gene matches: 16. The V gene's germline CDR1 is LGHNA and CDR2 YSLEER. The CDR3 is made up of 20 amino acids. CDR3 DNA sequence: TGCGCCAGCAGCCGGGTCACTAGCGGGGGGGGTAGTCTAAGGTACAATGAGCAGTTCTTC. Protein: CASSRVTSGGGSLRYNEQFF.

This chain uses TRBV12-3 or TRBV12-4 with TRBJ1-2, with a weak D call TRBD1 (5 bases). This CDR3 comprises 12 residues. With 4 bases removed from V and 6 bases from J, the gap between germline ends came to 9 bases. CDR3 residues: CASSWGTDGYTF. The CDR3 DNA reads TGTGCCAGCAGTTGGGGGACGGATGGCTACACCTTC.

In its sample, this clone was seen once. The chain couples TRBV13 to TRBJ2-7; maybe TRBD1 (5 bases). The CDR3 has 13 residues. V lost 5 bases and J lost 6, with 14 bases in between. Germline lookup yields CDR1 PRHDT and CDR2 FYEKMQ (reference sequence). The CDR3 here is CASSPAAGSEQYF. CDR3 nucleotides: TGTGCCAGCAGCCCCGCCGCAGGGTCCGAGCAGTACTTC.

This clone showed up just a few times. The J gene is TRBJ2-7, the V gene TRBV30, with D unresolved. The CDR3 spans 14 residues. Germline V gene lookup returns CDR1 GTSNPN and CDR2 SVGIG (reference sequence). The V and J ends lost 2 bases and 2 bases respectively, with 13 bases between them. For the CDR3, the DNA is TGTGCCTGGAGTCGGAACGGATGGGCCTACGAGCAGTACTTC. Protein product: CAWSRNGWAYEQYF.

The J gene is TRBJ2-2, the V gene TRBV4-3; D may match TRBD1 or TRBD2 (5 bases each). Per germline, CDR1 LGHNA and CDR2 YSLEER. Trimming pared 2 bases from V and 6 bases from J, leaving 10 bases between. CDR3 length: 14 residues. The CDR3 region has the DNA TGCGCCAGCAGCCAAATTTTGGGGGCCGGGGAGCTGTTTTTT. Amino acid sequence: CASSQILGAGELFF.

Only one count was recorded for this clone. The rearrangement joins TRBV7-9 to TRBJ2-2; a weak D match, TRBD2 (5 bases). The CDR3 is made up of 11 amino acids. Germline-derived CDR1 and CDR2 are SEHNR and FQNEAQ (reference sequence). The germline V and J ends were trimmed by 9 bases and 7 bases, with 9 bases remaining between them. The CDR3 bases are TGTGCCAGGGGGAGTGGCGGGGAGCTGTTTTTT. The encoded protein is CARGSGGELFF.

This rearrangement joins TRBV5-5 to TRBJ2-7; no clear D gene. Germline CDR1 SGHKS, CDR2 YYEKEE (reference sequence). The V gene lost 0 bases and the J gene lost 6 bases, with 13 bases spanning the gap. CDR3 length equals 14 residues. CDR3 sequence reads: CASSLAPVGSEQYF. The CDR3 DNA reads TGTGCCAGCAGCTTGGCCCCGGTAGGGTCCGAGCAGTACTTC.